These T cell receptor beta chains were read from a single sample in a study of cytomegalovirus exposure and HLA in healthy donors. The data were produced by immunoSEQ multiplex PCR, yet TCRdb's version contains in-frame clones alone and is incomplete. The sample consists of 100,000 to 150,000 clones, roughly three quarters of them appearing once. The sequenced sample consisted of PBMCs. Receptors originate from a woman between 18 and 30 years old in good health and CMV-seronegative. CDR3s include the opening cysteine and the closing phenylalanine or tryptophan. A D gene is named only where the DNA matches it firmly. Expanded clones get a size class; other rows say once, few or many, or leave the size out.

j_call clone_size v_call d_call cdr3_nt cdr3_aa
TRBJ2-2 NA TRBV29-1 NA TGCAGCGCGAGGACAGCGAACACCGGGGAGCTGTTTTTT CSARTANTGELFF
TRBJ2-5 NA TRBV6-1 TRBD2 TGTGCCAGCAGTGAAGCGGGGGGACTAGCGGGGCCGGAGGAGACCCAGTACTTC CASSEAGGLAGPEETQYF
TRBJ2-3 few TRBV7-6 TRBD2 TGTGCCAGCAGCATAACCTCTAGCGGAGAGCCGCAGTATTTT CASSITSSGEPQYF
TRBJ2-7 once TRBV12-5 NA TGTGCTAGTGGTTTGGCGTTACCGGGTCACTACGAGCAGTACTTC CASGLALPGHYEQYF
TRBJ1-2 NA TRBV18 TRBD1 TGTGCCAGCTCACCAACCGGGACAGGGGTTTCGGGGGCCTCTGGCTACACCTTC CASSPTGTGVSGASGYTF
TRBJ1-1 NA TRBV4-1 NA TGCGCCAGCAGCCAAGTTGGCCCGAACACTGAAGCTTTCTTT CASSQVGPNTEAFF
TRBJ1-1 NA TRBV6-6 NA TGTGCCAGCAGTTACCACAAGTCTGAAGCTTTCTTT CASSYHKSEAFF
TRBJ2-5 once TRBV5-6 TRBD2 TGTGCCAGCAGCATTGGGGGACCCCCCGTGGTAGGGAGGGGAGAGACCCAGTACTTC CASSIGGPPVVGRGETQYF
TRBJ1-4 NA TRBV9 NA TGTGCCAGCAGCCCCTTCCGGGGGGCTAATGAAAAACTGTTTTTT CASSPFRGANEKLFF
TRBJ2-1 NA TRBV30 NA TGTGCCTGGTCTACAAGCGGGCAGCAGTTCTTC CAWSTSGQQFF
TRBJ1-1 few TRBV5-1 TRBD1 TGCGCCAGCAGCCCGGGGACAGGGACCCCAGTGGGCACTGAAGCTTTCTTT CASSPGTGTPVGTEAFF
TRBJ1-2 NA TRBV30 NA TGTGCCTGGAGTGCCTCACACCAACCTAACTATGGCTACACCTTC CAWSASHQPNYGYTF
TRBJ1-2 NA TRBV5-1 TRBD1 TGCGCCAGCAGCTTGCAGGGGGCGAACTATGGCTACACCTTC CASSLQGANYGYTF
TRBJ2-7 NA TRBV29-1 NA TGCAGCGTTGAAGTGCCGAGTTACGAGCAGTACTTC CSVEVPSYEQYF
TRBJ1-5 once TRBV10-2 NA TGCGCCAGCACTTCAGGGTCTCAGCCCCAGCATTTT CASTSGSQPQHF
TRBJ1-2 NA TRBV18 TRBD1 TGTGCCAGCTCACCCGTGACTCCGGACAGGGCCGACGGCTACACCTTC CASSPVTPDRADGYTF
TRBJ2-1 NA TRBV5-4 TRBD2 TGTGCCAGCAGCCTAAGCGGGAGGGTATTCAATGAGCAGTTCTTC CASSLSGRVFNEQFF
TRBJ1-4 NA TRBV29-1 NA TGCAGCATGAGGAGGGGGGGAAATGAAAAACTGTTTTTT CSMRRGGNEKLFF
TRBJ2-1 once TRBV4-1 TRBD2 TGCGCCAGCAGCCAGGCGGGAGCGCCGAGCTCCTACAATGAGCAGTTCTTC CASSQAGAPSSYNEQFF
TRBJ2-2 NA TRBV9 TRBD2 TGTGCCAGCAGCGTAGGGGCGGGAGCGGGCACCGGGGAGCTGTTTTTT CASSVGAGAGTGELFF
TRBJ2-7 NA TRBV7-9 NA TGTGCCAGCAGCTTATCGGGGTCCCCCTACGAGCAGTACTTC CASSLSGSPYEQYF
TRBJ2-2 NA TRBV5-1 TRBD2 TGCGCCAGCAGCTTGAGGCCAGCGGGAGGCACCGGGGAGCTGTTTTTT CASSLRPAGGTGELFF
TRBJ2-7 NA TRBV2 NA TGTGCCAGCAGTGGGGCAGGGATGATTTACGAGCAGTACTTC CASSGAGMIYEQYF
TRBJ2-1 NA TRBV5-4 TRBD1 TGTGCCAGCAGCTTGGGGGGACAGGGAGACGGTGAGCAGTTCTTC CASSLGGQGDGEQFF
TRBJ2-7 NA TRBV5-1 NA TGCGCCAGCAGCTTGTTTGGAGACGAGCAGTACTTC CASSLFGDEQYF
TRBJ2-2 NA TRBV19 TRBD2 TGTGCCAGTAGTATAGAAGCGGGAGAGGGCACCGGGGAGCTGTTTTTT CASSIEAGEGTGELFF
TRBJ1-3 few TRBV30 NA TGTGCCTGGAGTGTTTCGGGGGGCTTGTCCGGAAACACCATATATTTT CAWSVSGGLSGNTIYF
TRBJ2-1 NA TRBV2 NA TGTGCCGGTAGATCAAGGGGCTACAATGAGCAGTTCTTC CAGRSRGYNEQFF
TRBJ2-1 NA TRBV19 NA TGTGCCAGTTCAGGGGGGAAGATCAATGAGCAGTTCTTC CASSGGKINEQFF
TRBJ2-5 NA TRBV5-1 TRBD2 TGCGCCAGCAGCCCGCTAGCGGGAGAGGAGGAGACCCAGTACTTC CASSPLAGEEETQYF
TRBJ2-7 NA TRBV6-6 NA TGTGCCAGCAGTTACTCTCGGGGGACCTACGAGCAGTACTTC CASSYSRGTYEQYF